The T cell receptor beta chain described here comes from a study of cytomegalovirus exposure and HLA in healthy donors. General study findings and limits: Earlier results showed most TCR beta V segments being productive about 90% or about 30% of the time. An analysis that came later showed most CMV-associated TCR beta chains appearing HLA-restricted.

13 Jbeta primers and 60 Vbeta primers were used for the PCR. The repertoire was sequenced with immunoSEQ multiplex PCR; TCRdb's copy has only in-frame clones and lacks some. The table includes over 150,000 clones, 80% to 85% detected once. Notes on this clone: Its antigen remains unknown.

The sequence was obtained from a girl aged 2-10 years in good health and CMV-seropositive. Sample: PBMCs.

CDR3 bases: TGTGCCTGGAGTGTCCAGGACAGGGTGAGAAACACTGAAGCTTTCTTT. It encodes CAWSVQDRVRNTEAFF. The chain combines TRBV30 with TRBJ1-1; 8 positions agree with TRBD1. The CDR3 is made up of 16 amino acids. V dropped 0 bases and J dropped 2; count of bases not matched to a gene: 8. In germline, CDR1 is GTSNPN, CDR2 SVGIG (reference sequence).